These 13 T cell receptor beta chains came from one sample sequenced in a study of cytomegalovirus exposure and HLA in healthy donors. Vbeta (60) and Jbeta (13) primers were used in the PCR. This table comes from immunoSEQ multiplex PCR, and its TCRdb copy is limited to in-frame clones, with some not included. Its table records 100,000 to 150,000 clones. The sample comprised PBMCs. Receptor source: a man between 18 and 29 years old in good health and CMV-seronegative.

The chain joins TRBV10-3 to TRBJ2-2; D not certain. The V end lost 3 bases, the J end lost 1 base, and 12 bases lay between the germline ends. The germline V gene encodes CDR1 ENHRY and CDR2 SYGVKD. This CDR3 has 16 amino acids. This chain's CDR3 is CAISESGLGNTGELFF. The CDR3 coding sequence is TGTGCCATCAGTGAAAGTGGTCTAGGGAACACCGGGGAGCTGTTTTTT.

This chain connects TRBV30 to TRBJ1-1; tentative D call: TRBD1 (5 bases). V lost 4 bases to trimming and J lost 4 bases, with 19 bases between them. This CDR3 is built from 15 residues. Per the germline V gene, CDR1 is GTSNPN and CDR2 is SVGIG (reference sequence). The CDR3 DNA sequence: TGTGCCTGGATCCGAAGGAGGGGAGGTATCACTGAAGCTTTCTTT. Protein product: CAWIRRRGGITEAFF. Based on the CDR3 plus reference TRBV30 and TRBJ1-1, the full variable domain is SQTIHQWPATLVQPVGSPLSLECTVEGTSNPNLYWYRQAAGRGLQLLFYSVGIGQISSEVPQNLSASRPQDRQFILSSKKLLLSDSGFYLCAWIRRRGGITEAFFGQGTRLTVV.

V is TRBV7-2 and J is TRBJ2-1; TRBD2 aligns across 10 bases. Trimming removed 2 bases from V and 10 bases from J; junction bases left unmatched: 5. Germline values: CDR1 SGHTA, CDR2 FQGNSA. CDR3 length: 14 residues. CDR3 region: CASSLTAGGHEQFF. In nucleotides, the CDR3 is TGTGCCAGCAGCTTAACAGCGGGGGGGCACGAGCAGTTCTTC.

The CDR3 nucleotides read TGTGCCAGCCGGGCGGGGTTTCGTAGCAATCAGCCCCAGCATTTT. As protein: CASRAGFRSNQPQHF. The chain is built from TRBV27 and TRBJ1-5; D gene ambiguous. The CDR3 sequence is 15 residues long. Germline CDR1 MNHEY, CDR2 SMNVEV (reference sequence). Trimming left V 8 bases short and J 0 bases short, with 14 bases between.

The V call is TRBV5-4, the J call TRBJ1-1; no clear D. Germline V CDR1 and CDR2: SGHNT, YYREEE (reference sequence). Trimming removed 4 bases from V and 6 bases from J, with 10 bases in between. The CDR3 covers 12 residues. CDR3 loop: CASSPGGPEAFF. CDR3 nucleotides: TGTGCCAGCAGCCCCGGAGGGCCTGAAGCTTTCTTT.

DNA for the CDR3: TGTGCCAGCAGCATGGACAGGGTAGGACGCGAGCAGTACTTC. Translated: CASSMDRVGREQYF. The chain is built from TRBV9 and TRBJ2-7; 8 positions agree with TRBD1. Trimming removed 4 bases from V and 6 bases from J; junction bases left unmatched: 9. CDR3 size: 14 residues. The germline gives CDR1 SGDLS, CDR2 YYNGEE.

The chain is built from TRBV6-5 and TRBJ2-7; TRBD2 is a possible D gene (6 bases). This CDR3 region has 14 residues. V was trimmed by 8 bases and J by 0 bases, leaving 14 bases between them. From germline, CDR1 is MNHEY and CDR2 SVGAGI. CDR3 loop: CASGYSGSSYEQYF. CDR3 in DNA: TGTGCCAGCGGGTATAGCGGCAGCTCCTACGAGCAGTACTTC.

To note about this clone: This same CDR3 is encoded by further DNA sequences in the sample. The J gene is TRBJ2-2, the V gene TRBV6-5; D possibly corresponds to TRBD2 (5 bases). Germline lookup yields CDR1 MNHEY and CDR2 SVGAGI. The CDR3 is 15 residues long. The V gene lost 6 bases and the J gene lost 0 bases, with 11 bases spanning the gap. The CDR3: CASRVSGTNTGELFF. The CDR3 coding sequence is TGTGCCAGCAGAGTTTCGGGAACGAACACCGGGGAGCTGTTTTTT.

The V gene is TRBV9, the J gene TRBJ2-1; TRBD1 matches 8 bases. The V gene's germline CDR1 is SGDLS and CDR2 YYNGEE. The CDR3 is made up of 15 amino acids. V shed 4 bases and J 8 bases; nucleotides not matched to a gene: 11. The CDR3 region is CASSPRGQGEYEQFF. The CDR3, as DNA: TGTGCCAGCAGCCCTCGCGGACAGGGTGAATATGAGCAGTTCTTC.

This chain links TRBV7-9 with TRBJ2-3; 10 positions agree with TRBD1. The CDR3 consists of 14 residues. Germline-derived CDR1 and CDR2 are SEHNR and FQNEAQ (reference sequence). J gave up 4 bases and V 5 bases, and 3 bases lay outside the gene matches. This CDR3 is CASSKGQGADTQYF. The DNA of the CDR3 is TGTGCCAGCAGCAAAGGACAGGGGGCAGATACGCAGTATTTT.

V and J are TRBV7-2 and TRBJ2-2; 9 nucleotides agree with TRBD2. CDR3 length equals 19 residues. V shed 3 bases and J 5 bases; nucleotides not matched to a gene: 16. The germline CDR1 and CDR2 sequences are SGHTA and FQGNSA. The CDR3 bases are TGTGCCAGCAGCTTTCTCTCAGGCCGGCTAGCGGGACGTACCGGGGAGCTGTTTTTT. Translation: CASSFLSGRLAGRTGELFF. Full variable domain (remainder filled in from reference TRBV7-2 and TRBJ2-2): GAGVSQSPSNKVTEKGKDVELRCDPISGHTALYWYRQSLGQGLEFLIYFQGNSAPDKSGLPSDRFSAERTGGSVSTLTIQRTQQEDSAVYLCASSFLSGRLAGRTGELFFGEGSRLTVL.

This chain's CDR3 is CASSQDSLRLAGGRSHEQFF. In nucleotides, the CDR3 is TGCGCCAGCAGCCAAGATTCCTTACGACTAGCGGGGGGGCGATCCCATGAGCAGTTCTTC. The genes are TRBV4-3 and TRBJ2-1; 14 bases agree with TRBD2. The CDR3 covers 20 residues. The V and J ends lost 0 bases and 8 bases, in that order; junction bases with no gene match: 15. CDR1 and CDR2 (germline): LGHNA, YSLEER.

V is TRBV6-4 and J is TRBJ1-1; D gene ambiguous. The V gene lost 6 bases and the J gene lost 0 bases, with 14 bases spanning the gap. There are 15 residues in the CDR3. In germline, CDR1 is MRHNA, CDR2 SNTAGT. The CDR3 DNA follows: TGTGCCAGCAGATTGGAGGGAACGTTGAACACTGAAGCTTTCTTT. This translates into CASRLEGTLNTEAFF.